A single sample is the source of the 23 T cell receptor beta chains below, sequenced in a study of cytomegalovirus exposure and HLA in healthy donors. This table comes from immunoSEQ multiplex PCR, and its TCRdb copy is limited to in-frame clones, with some not included. The sample lists 200,000 or so clones; about 89% were seen once. Sequenced sample: PBMCs. All receptors come from a young woman in good health and CMV-seronegative.

The chain uses TRBV29-1 and TRBJ1-4, with TRBD1 identical over 7 bases. Germline assignment: CDR1 SQVTM and CDR2 ANQGSEA. The CDR3 loop spans 13 amino acids. V lost 3 bases to trimming and J lost 6 bases; unmatched junction nucleotides: 4. The CDR3 is CSVETQGDEKLFF. CDR3 coding DNA: TGCAGCGTTGAGACTCAGGGGGATGAAAAACTGTTTTTT.

This chain uses TRBV28 with TRBJ1-1; D is uncertain. Germline-derived CDR1 and CDR2 are MDHEN and SYDVKM. This CDR3 spans 15 amino acids. V was pared by 2 bases and J by 0 bases, with 10 bases between. The CDR3 nucleotides read TGTGCCAGCAGTTTACACGGGAATATGAACACTGAAGCTTTCTTT. This translates into CASSLHGNMNTEAFF.

V usage is TRBV6-1 and J usage is TRBJ1-1; 9 bases agree with TRBD1. Looked up from germline, CDR1 is MNHNS and CDR2 is SASEGT. Trimming at V came to 5 bases and at J to 1 base, leaving 2 bases not matched to a gene. This CDR3 has 14 amino acids. This chain's CDR3 is CASSWGQGNTEAFF. The CDR3 bases are TGTGCCAGCAGTTGGGGACAGGGGAACACTGAAGCTTTCTTT.

The chain is built from TRBV5-1 and TRBJ2-7, with D possibly TRBD1 on 5 matching bases. Deletions cut 5 bases from V and 0 bases from J, with 6 bases between. Germline V CDR1 and CDR2: SGHRS, YFSETQ. This CDR3 spans 12 amino acids. DNA for the CDR3: TGCGCCAGCAGAGACAGCTCCTACGAGCAGTACTTC. It is translated as CASRDSSYEQYF. Together with reference TRBV5-1 and TRBJ2-7, the CDR3 gives the full variable domain: KAGVTQTPRYLIKTRGQQVTLSCSPISGHRSVSWYQQTPGQGLQFLFEYFSETQRNKGNFPGRFSGRQFSNSRSEMNVSTLELGDSALYLCASRDSSYEQYFGPGTRLTVT.

The V call is TRBV5-6, the J call TRBJ2-7; D may be TRBD2 (5 bases). This CDR3 has 17 residues. Germline assignment: CDR1 SGHDT and CDR2 YYEEEE. V shed 4 bases and J shed 0 bases, with 20 bases lying between them. The CDR3 loop reads CASSAVVREGISYEQYF. Written as DNA, the CDR3 is TGTGCCAGCAGCGCCGTAGTTCGGGAAGGCATCTCCTACGAGCAGTACTTC. The complete variable domain, with remaining parts taken from reference TRBV5-6 and TRBJ2-7, reads DAGVTQSPTHLIKTRGQQVTLRCSPKSGHDTVSWYQQALGQGPQFIFQYYEEEERQRGNFPDRFSGHQFPNYSSELNVNALLLGDSALYLCASSAVVREGISYEQYFGPGTRLTVT.

This chain uses TRBV9 with TRBJ2-7; D is perhaps TRBD1 (5 bases). Trimming pared 4 bases from V and 7 bases from J, leaving 15 bases between. Per germline, CDR1 SGDLS and CDR2 YYNGEE. This CDR3 has 13 amino acids. Written as DNA, the CDR3 is TGTGCCAGCAGCCCTACAGGTCTCCTAGAGCAGTACTTC. Encoded protein: CASSPTGLLEQYF.

This chain connects TRBV10-1 to TRBJ2-5, with TRBD2 identical over 10 bases. The ends lost 4 bases at V and 2 bases at J; junction bases unmatched: 4. This CDR3 spans 15 amino acids. Looked up from germline, CDR1 is WNHNN and CDR2 is SYGVQD (reference sequence). The CDR3 region is CASSALAGAQETQYF. The CDR3, as DNA: TGCGCCAGCAGTGCTCTAGCGGGGGCGCAAGAGACCCAGTACTTC.

The chain joins TRBV27 to TRBJ1-5, with 9 positions matching TRBD1. Trimming removed 2 bases from V and 4 bases from J; junction bases left unmatched: 9. Looked up from germline, CDR1 is MNHEY and CDR2 is SMNVEV (reference sequence). CDR3 length: 17 amino acids. Written as DNA, the CDR3 is TGTGCCAGCAGTTTAAGGTTTTGGACAGGGGAGAATCAGCCCCAGCATTTT. Amino acid sequence: CASSLRFWTGENQPQHF.

V and J are TRBV12-1 and TRBJ2-1; no check of the table's D call, TRBD2, against the DNA was made. TRBV12-1 is designated a pseudogene. This CDR3 is 17 amino acids long. Here the CDR3 reads CASSLQPGLAGYNEQFF. The DNA for the CDR3 is TGTGCCAGCAGCTTGCAACCGGGACTAGCGGGATACAATGAGCAGTTCTTC.

The V call is TRBV6-5, the J call TRBJ1-1, with TRBD1 as a possible D gene (5 bases). The CDR3 sequence is 15 residues long. Per germline, CDR1 MNHEY and CDR2 SVGAGI. Trimming took 4 bases from V and 1 from J, leaving 13 bases between them. The CDR3 here is CASSSLLDRNTEAFF. The CDR3 nucleotides are TGTGCCAGCAGTTCCCTACTCGACAGGAACACTGAAGCTTTCTTT.

This clone was recorded only once. The CDR3 sequence: CASSPYATSGSPRETQYF. The CDR3 coding sequence is TGTGCCAGCAGCCCGTACGCGACTAGCGGGAGCCCTCGGGAGACCCAGTACTTC. This rearrangement joins TRBV11-2 to TRBJ2-5; TRBD2 matches 12 bases. The germline CDR1 and CDR2 sequences are SGHAT and FQNNGV. This CDR3 region has 18 residues. With V trimmed by 5 bases and J by 5 bases, 15 bases remained unmatched.

The CDR3 spells CSVEWGHLPNEQFF. CDR3 nucleotides: TGCAGCGTTGAATGGGGACACTTACCTAATGAGCAGTTCTTC. This sequence joins TRBV29-1 and TRBJ2-1, with a tentative D call TRBD1 (6 bases). Trimming took 2 bases from V and 7 from J, leaving 15 bases between them. The germline gives CDR1 SQVTM, CDR2 ANQGSEA. This CDR3 is built from 14 residues.

CDR3 bases: TGTGCCAGCATGACTGCGGGTCCAGATACGCAGTATTTT. Its protein is CASMTAGPDTQYF. The V and J genes are TRBV28 and TRBJ2-3; a possible D gene is TRBD2 (5 bases). The V end was cut by 7 bases, the J end by 4 bases, with 12 bases between. CDR1 MDHEN and CDR2 SYDVKM come from the germline V gene. The CDR3 length is 13 residues.

This chain uses TRBV4-1 with TRBJ1-2, with no clear D. V lost 1 base and J 5 bases, leaving 11 bases between the germline ends. The CDR3 covers 14 residues. CDR1 and CDR2 from the germline V gene are MGHRA and YSYEKL. The CDR3 here is CASSQGEVLYGYTF. The CDR3 DNA sequence: TGCGCCAGCAGCCAAGGCGAGGTTTTGTATGGCTACACCTTC.

The chain joins TRBV21-1 to TRBJ1-4; the DNA was not used to check the table's D call, TRBD1. TRBV21-1 is deemed a pseudogene. The CDR3 is 13 residues long. CDR3 nucleotides: TGTGCCAGCGCTATCAGGGGGCGCGGGAAACTGTTTTTT. Protein: CASAIRGRGKLFF.

The chain links TRBV28 to TRBJ2-3; no definite D call. The germline V gene encodes CDR1 MDHEN and CDR2 SYDVKM. The CDR3 is made up of 11 amino acids. Trimming left V 4 bases short and J 5 bases short, with 4 bases between. The CDR3 DNA follows: TGTGCCAGCAGTTCCCGAGATACGCAGTATTTT. Translation: CASSSRDTQYF.

This chain connects TRBV7-8 to TRBJ1-2; 11 nucleotides match TRBD1. The CDR3 totals 19 residues. In germline, CDR1 is SGHVS, CDR2 FQNEAQ. Trimming at V came to 2 bases and at J to 6 bases, leaving 17 bases not matched to a gene. The CDR3: CASSLFWLGTGGMRDGYTF. CDR3 nucleotide sequence: TGTGCCAGCAGCTTATTTTGGTTGGGGACAGGGGGGATGAGAGATGGCTACACCTTC.

The gene calls are TRBV27 and TRBJ1-5; tentatively, D is TRBD1 (6 bases). CDR1 and CDR2 from the germline V gene are MNHEY and SMNVEV (reference sequence). The CDR3 totals 17 residues. Trimming took 4 bases from V and 1 from J, leaving 17 bases between them. CDR3 residues: CASSSVTGSMSNQPQHF. CDR3 in DNA: TGTGCCAGCAGTTCCGTTACAGGGAGTATGAGCAATCAGCCCCAGCATTTT.

V and J are TRBV5-5 and TRBJ2-3; D perhaps matches TRBD1 (5 bases). CDR1 is SGHKS and CDR2 is YYEKEE in the germline V gene (reference sequence). V lost 1 base to trimming and J lost 5 bases, with 11 bases between them. The CDR3 sequence is 14 residues long. This CDR3 reads CASSLPGSVDTQYF. The CDR3 coding sequence is TGTGCCAGCAGCTTGCCAGGGTCCGTAGATACGCAGTATTTT.

The genes are TRBV6-5 and TRBJ2-7; weak D call: TRBD2 (5 bases). Germline V gives CDR1 MNHEY, CDR2 SVGAGI. Trimming shortened V by 7 bases and J by 7 bases, and 14 bases separated the two germline ends. This CDR3 has 12 residues. In DNA form, the CDR3 reads TGTGCCAGCACGAGGGCGAATGGAGAGCAGTACTTC. This encodes CASTRANGEQYF.

The chain links TRBV6-5 to TRBJ1-6; possibly TRBD1 for D (5 bases). This CDR3 has 13 residues. Germline V gene data show CDR1 as MNHEY and CDR2 as SVGAGI. With 7 bases removed from V and 8 bases from J, the gap between germline ends came to 12 bases. The CDR3 DNA reads TGTGCCAGCAAGGGGTATGACGATTCACCCCTCCACTTT. Translated: CASKGYDDSPLHF.

The V call is TRBV4-1, the J call TRBJ1-5; no reliable D call. CDR3 length: 16 residues. The germline gives CDR1 MGHRA, CDR2 YSYEKL. Trimming shortened V by 1 base and J by 0 bases, and 10 bases separated the two germline ends. CDR3 sequence reads: CASSQVEDYSNQPQHF. DNA of the CDR3: TGCGCCAGCAGCCAAGTGGAAGACTATAGCAATCAGCCCCAGCATTTT.

This chain uses TRBV7-2 with TRBJ2-1; 15 nucleotides agree with TRBD2. V lost 3 bases, J lost 15 bases, and 9 bases stayed unmatched. Germline V gives CDR1 SGHTA, CDR2 FQGNSA. The CDR3 sequence is 15 residues long. For the CDR3, the DNA is TGTGCCAGCAGCTTTCAGGGACTAGCGGGAGGTGTGGGGTTCTTC. Its protein is CASSFQGLAGGVGFF.